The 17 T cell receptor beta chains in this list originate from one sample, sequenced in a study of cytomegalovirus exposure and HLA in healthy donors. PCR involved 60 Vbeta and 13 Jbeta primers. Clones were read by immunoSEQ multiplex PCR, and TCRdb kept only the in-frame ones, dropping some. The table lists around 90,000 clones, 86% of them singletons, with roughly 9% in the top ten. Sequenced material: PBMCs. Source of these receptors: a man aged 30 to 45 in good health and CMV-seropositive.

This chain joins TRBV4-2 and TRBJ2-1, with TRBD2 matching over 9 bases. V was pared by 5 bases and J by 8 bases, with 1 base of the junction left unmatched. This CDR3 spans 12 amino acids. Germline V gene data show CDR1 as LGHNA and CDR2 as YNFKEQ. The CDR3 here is CASSLAGDEQFF. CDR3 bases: TGTGCCAGCAGCTTAGCGGGAGATGAGCAGTTCTTC.

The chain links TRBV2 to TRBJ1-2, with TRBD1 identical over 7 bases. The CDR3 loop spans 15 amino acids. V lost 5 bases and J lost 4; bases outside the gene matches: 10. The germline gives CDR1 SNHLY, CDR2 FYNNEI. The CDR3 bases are TGTGCCAGCAGTAAACTTCGCGGGACAGCCTATGGCTACACCTTC. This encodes CASSKLRGTAYGYTF. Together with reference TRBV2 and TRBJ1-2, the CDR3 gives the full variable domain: EPEVTQTPSHQVTQMGQEVILRCVPISNHLYFYWYRQILGQKVEFLVSFYNNEISEKSEIFDDQFSVERPDGSNFTLKIRSTKLEDSAMYFCASSKLRGTAYGYTFGSGTRLTVV.

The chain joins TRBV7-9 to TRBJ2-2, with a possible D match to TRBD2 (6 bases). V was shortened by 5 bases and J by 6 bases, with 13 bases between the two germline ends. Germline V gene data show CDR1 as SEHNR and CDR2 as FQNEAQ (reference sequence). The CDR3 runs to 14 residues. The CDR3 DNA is TGTGCCAGCAGCCGACGGAGGGGTTCCGGGGAGCTGTTTTTT. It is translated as CASSRRRGSGELFF.

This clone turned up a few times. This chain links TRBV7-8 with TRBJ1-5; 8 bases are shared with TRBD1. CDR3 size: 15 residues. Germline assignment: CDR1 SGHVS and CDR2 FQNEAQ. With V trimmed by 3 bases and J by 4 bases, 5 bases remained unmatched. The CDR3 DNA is TGTGCCAGCAGCTTTTGGACAGGGAAAAATCAGCCCCAGCATTTT. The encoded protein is CASSFWTGKNQPQHF.

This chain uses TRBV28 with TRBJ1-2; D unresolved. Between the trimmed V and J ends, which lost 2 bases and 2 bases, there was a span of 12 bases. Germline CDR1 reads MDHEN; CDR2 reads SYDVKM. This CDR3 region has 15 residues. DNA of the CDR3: TGTGCCAGCAGTTTACGATACGGGAGAAACTATGGCTACACCTTC. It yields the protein CASSLRYGRNYGYTF.

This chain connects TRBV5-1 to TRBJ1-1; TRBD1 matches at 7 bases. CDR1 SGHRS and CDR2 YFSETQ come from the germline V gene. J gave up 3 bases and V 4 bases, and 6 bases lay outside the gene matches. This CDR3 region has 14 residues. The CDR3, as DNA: TGCGCCAGCAGCGTCATGGGACAGTACACTGAAGCTTTCTTT. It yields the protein CASSVMGQYTEAFF.

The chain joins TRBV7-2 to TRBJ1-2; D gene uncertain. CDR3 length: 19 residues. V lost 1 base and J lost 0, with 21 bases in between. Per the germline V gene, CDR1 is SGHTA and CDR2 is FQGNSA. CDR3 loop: CASSLEWRVWALPNYGYTF. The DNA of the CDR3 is TGTGCCAGCAGCTTAGAATGGCGCGTTTGGGCCCTTCCTAACTATGGCTACACCTTC.

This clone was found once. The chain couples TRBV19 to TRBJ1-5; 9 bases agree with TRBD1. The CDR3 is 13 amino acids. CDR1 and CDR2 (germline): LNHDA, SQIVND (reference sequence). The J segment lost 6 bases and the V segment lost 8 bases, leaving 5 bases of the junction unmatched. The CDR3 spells CASQQGAGQPQHF. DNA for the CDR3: TGTGCCAGTCAACAGGGGGCAGGTCAGCCCCAGCATTTT.

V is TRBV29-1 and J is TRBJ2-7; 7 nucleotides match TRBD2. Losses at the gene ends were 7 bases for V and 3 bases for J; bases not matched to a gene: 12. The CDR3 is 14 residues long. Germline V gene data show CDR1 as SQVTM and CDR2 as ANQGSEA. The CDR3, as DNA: TGCAGCGCCGGGGGAGGGGAAGGGCACTACGAGCAGTACTTC. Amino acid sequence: CSAGGGEGHYEQYF.

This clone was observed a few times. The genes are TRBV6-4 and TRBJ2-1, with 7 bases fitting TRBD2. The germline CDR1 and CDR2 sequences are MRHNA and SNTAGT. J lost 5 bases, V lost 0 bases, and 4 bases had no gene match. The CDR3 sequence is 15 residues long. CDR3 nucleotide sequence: TGTGCCAGCAGTGACTCTGTCGGGGGGAACAATGAGCAGTTCTTC. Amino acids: CASSDSVGGNNEQFF.

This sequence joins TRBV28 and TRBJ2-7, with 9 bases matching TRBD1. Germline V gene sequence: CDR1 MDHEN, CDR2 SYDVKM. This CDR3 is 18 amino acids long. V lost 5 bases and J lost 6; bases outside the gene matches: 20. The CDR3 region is CASSLVYGPGQGTAEQYF. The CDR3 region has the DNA TGTGCCAGCAGTCTGGTATACGGACCGGGACAGGGAACGGCCGAGCAGTACTTC.

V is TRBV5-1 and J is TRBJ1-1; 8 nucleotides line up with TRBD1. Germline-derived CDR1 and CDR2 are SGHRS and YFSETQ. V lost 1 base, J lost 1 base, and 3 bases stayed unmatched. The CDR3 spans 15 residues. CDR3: CASSLSGTGNTEAFF. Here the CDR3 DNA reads TGCGCCAGCAGCTTGTCCGGGACAGGGAACACTGAAGCTTTCTTT.

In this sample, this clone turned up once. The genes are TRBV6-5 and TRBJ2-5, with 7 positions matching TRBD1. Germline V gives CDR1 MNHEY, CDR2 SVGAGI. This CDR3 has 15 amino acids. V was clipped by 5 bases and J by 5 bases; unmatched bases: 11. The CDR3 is CASSTLRGGAETQYF. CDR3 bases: TGTGCCAGCAGTACCCTCCGAGGGGGCGCGGAGACCCAGTACTTC.

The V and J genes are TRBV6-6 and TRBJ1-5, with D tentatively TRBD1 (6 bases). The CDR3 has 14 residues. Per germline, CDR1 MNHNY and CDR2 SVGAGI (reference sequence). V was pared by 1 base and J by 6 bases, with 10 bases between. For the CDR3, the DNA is TGTGCCAGCAGTTACTTACAGGGAATTCAGCCCCAGCATTTT. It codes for CASSYLQGIQPQHF.

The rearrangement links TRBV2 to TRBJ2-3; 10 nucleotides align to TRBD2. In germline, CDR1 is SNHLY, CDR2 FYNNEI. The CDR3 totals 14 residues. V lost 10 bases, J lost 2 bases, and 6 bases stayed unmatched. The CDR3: CATASGSVTDTQYF. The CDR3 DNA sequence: TGTGCCACCGCTAGCGGGAGCGTCACAGATACGCAGTATTTT.

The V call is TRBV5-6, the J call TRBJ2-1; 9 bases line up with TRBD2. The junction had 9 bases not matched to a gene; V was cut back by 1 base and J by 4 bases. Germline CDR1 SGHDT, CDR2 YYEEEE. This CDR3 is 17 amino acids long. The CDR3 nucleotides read TGTGCCAGCAGCTTGTCTTTCGCGGGAGGGCGTTACAATGAGCAGTTCTTC. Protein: CASSLSFAGGRYNEQFF.

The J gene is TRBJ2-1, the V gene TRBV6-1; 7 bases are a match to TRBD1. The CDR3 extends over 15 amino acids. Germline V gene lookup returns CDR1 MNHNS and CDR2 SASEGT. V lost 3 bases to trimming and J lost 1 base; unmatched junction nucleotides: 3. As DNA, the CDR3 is TGTGCCAGCAGTGAGGGGGACAGTTCCTACAATGAGCAGTTCTTC. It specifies CASSEGDSSYNEQFF.